The T cell receptor (beta chain) under discussion was sequenced for a study of blood T cells in healthy people across ages. The V end was cut by 7 bases, the J end by 1 base, with 11 bases between. CDR3 length equals 14 residues. Germline V gives CDR1 SQVTM, CDR2 ANQGSEA. Each sample gave at least 7 million isolated PBMCs. Then a second PCR, running about 6 to 11 cycles, was carried out with a sample-barcoded 5' primer and a J-beta primer mix. TCRdb redid the calling of the 5' RACE reads with MiXCR, one entry per CDR3 protein. The sample holds 800,000 or so distinct CDR3 sequences; around 62% are singletons and the top ten take 25% to 35%.

V gene TRBV29-1 combines with J gene TRBJ2-6; D gene ambiguous. This clonotype originated in a man younger than 40 in good health. The sequenced sample was blood. Here the CDR3 reads CSAGASSGANVLTF. The CDR3 DNA is TGCAGCGCCGGAGCGTCATCTGGGGCCAACGTCCTGACTTTC.